This TCR beta chain comes out of a study of blood T cell repertoires in COVID-19. TCRdb keeps only in-frame clones here, not all; method: immunoSEQ multiplex PCR. The sample holds fewer than 200,000 clones; 83% are singletons and the top ten take around 4.3%. Ages ranged from about 18 to 89 years, with residence in 20 to 30 US areas. Germline V lookup: CDR1 SEHNR, CDR2 FQNEAQ (reference sequence). With 7 bases removed from V and 8 bases from J, the gap between germline ends came to 17 bases. The CDR3 extends over 13 amino acids. This TCR was recovered from a woman between 45 and 65 years old who had recovered from COVID-19. Sequenced sample: PBMCs or T cells enriched from blood (not recorded which). The chain employs TRBV7-9 and TRBJ1-2, with a weak D call TRBD1 (5 bases). The CDR3 region has the DNA TGTGCCAGCACTCGAGGAAAACACAGGGGCTACACCTTC. Its protein product is CASTRGKHRGYTF.